This paragraph reports one TCR beta chain. What it recognizes is unknown. Between the trimmed V and J ends, which lost 0 bases and 4 bases, there was a span of 10 bases. The CDR3 consists of 14 residues. Looked up from germline, CDR1 is SGHRS and CDR2 is YFSETQ. By quantitative 5'-RACE with molecular barcodes, the TCR beta libraries were made. TCRdb reanalysed the 5' RACE reads using MiXCR and keeps one entry per CDR3 protein. The sample includes hundreds of thousands of distinct CDR3 sequences, roughly an eighth of them seen just once. The data were taken from a study of CD8 T cells in ankylosing spondylitis. Findings and caveats of the study: Before this, some motif variants had been reported in reactive arthritis synovial fluid and blood. For ankylosing spondylitis blood, a TCR beta motif of 8 or 9 highly homologous variants appeared characteristic. Reports say disease-linked clones showed up significantly more in matched ankylosing spondylitis synovial fluid. Researchers report that disease-linked clones proved CD8+ and relatively rare in peripheral blood.

Input material: blood, either unsorted or a sorted T cell fraction (not recorded which). The rearrangement joins TRBV5-1 to TRBJ1-2, with D unresolved. This receptor was identified in a male donor with ankylosing spondylitis. Written as DNA, the CDR3 is TGCGCCAGCAGCTTGGAGCAGGCACCCTATGGCTACACCTTC. Translating it yields CASSLEQAPYGYTF. Filled out from reference TRBV5-1 and TRBJ1-2, the complete variable domain reads KAGVTQTPRYLIKTRGQQVTLSCSPISGHRSVSWYQQTPGQGLQFLFEYFSETQRNKGNFPGRFSGRQFSNSRSEMNVSTLELGDSALYLCASSLEQAPYGYTFGSGTRLTVV.